Listed below are T cell receptor beta chains from one sample, sequenced in a study of neurological immune-mediated disorders. TCRdb reprocessed the 5' RACE reads via MiXCR and lists one record per CDR3 protein. The sample shows tens of thousands of distinct CDR3 sequences, 4.5% to 6.5% of them seen only once. Sequenced: PBMCs. Receptors were obtained from a woman in her 30s with multiple sclerosis. The CDR3 runs from the conserved cysteine through the conserved F or W. The D gene is left open where the match is weak. Only some rows state a clone size, as once, few, many or a class for expanded clones.

d_gene: TRBD2
j_gene: TRBJ2-1
v_gene: TRBV24-1
abundance: many
CDR3aa: CATSDWGAGAGPNEQFF
CDR3nt: TGTGCCACCAGTGATTGGGGAGCGGGAGCGGGGCCTAATGAGCAGTTCTTC

d_gene: TRBD1
j_gene: TRBJ2-2
v_gene: TRBV29-1
abundance: many
CDR3aa: CSVSGQGASTGELFF
CDR3nt: TGCAGCGTCTCAGGACAGGGGGCTAGCACCGGGGAGCTGTTTTTT

d_gene: TRBD1
j_gene: TRBJ2-7
v_gene: TRBV30
abundance: many
CDR3aa: CAWSVRTGTGDNEQYF
CDR3nt: TGTGCCTGGAGTGTAAGGACCGGGACAGGGGATAACGAGCAGTACTTC

d_gene: TRBD1
j_gene: TRBJ1-2
v_gene: TRBV29-1
abundance: NA
CDR3aa: CSVEERTGVGYTF
CDR3nt: TGCAGCGTTGAAGAGAGGACAGGGGTCGGCTACACCTTC

d_gene: NA
j_gene: TRBJ2-3
v_gene: TRBV20-1
abundance: few
CDR3aa: CSVAGDETQYF
CDR3nt: TGCAGTGTTGCAGGGGACGAAACGCAGTATTTT

d_gene: NA
j_gene: TRBJ2-1
v_gene: TRBV18
abundance: many
CDR3aa: CASSPSQGNEQFF
CDR3nt: TGTGCCAGCTCACCGAGTCAGGGCAATGAGCAGTTCTTC

d_gene: TRBD1
j_gene: TRBJ2-1
v_gene: TRBV20-1
abundance: many
CDR3aa: CSARQDRGTYNEQFF
CDR3nt: TGCAGTGCTAGACAGGACAGGGGAACCTACAATGAGCAGTTCTTC

d_gene: NA
j_gene: TRBJ2-1
v_gene: TRBV5-8
abundance: many
CDR3aa: CASSPRGSSYNEQFF
CDR3nt: TGTGCCAGCAGCCCACGGGGGAGCTCCTACAATGAGCAGTTCTTC

d_gene: TRBD2
j_gene: TRBJ2-3
v_gene: TRBV4-2
abundance: many
CDR3aa: CASSQAGGPGTDTQYF
CDR3nt: TGTGCCAGCAGCCAAGCGGGGGGGCCTGGTACAGATACGCAGTATTTT

d_gene: NA
j_gene: TRBJ1-5
v_gene: TRBV20-1
abundance: many
CDR3aa: CSARREGGTSNQPQHF
CDR3nt: TGCAGTGCTAGGCGGGAAGGGGGGACTAGCAATCAGCCCCAGCATTTT

d_gene: TRBD1
j_gene: TRBJ1-1
v_gene: TRBV5-1
abundance: many
CDR3aa: CASSPGTGRNFAEAFF
CDR3nt: TGCGCCAGCAGCCCGGGGACAGGGAGAAATTTCGCTGAAGCTTTCTTT

d_gene: TRBD2
j_gene: TRBJ2-3
v_gene: TRBV2
abundance: few
CDR3aa: CASSGTSGRGTDTQYF
CDR3nt: TGTGCCAGCAGTGGGACTAGCGGGAGAGGCACAGATACGCAGTATTTT

d_gene: NA
j_gene: TRBJ2-1
v_gene: TRBV7-9
abundance: NA
CDR3aa: CASSYYRSSSYNEQFF
CDR3nt: TGTGCCAGCAGCTACTACAGGTCTAGCTCCTACAATGAGCAGTTCTTC

d_gene: NA
j_gene: TRBJ2-1
v_gene: TRBV12-3/TRBV12-4
abundance: few
CDR3aa: CASSPRTSARSYNEQFF
CDR3nt: TGTGCCAGCAGTCCCCGGACTTCCGCGAGGTCCTACAATGAGCAGTTCTTC

d_gene: TRBD2
j_gene: TRBJ2-7
v_gene: TRBV20-1
abundance: many
CDR3aa: CSAFQRELAGFSYEQYF
CDR3nt: TGCAGTGCTTTCCAACGGGAACTAGCGGGTTTTTCCTACGAGCAGTACTTC

d_gene: TRBD1
j_gene: TRBJ2-6
v_gene: TRBV9
abundance: many
CDR3aa: CASSPGGSGANVLTF
CDR3nt: TGTGCCAGCAGCCCAGGGGGCTCTGGGGCCAACGTCCTGACTTTC

d_gene: NA
j_gene: TRBJ1-1
v_gene: TRBV6-5
abundance: many
CDR3aa: CATGPVNTEAFF
CDR3nt: TGTGCCACGGGACCGGTGAACACTGAAGCTTTCTTT